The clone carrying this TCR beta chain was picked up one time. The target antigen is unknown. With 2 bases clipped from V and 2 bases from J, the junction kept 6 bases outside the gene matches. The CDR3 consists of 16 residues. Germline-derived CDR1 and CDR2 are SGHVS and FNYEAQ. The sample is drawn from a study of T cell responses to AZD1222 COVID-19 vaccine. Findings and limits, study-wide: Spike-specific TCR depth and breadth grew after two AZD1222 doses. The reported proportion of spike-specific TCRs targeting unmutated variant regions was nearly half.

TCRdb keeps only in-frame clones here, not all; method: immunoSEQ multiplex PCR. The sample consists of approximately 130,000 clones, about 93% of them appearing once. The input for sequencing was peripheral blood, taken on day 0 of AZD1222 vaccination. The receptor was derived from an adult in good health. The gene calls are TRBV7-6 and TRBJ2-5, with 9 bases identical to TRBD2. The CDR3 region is CASSLRIAGAQETQYF. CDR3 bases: TGTGCCAGCAGCTTACGAATAGCGGGGGCTCAAGAGACCCAGTACTTC.